The rows below give T cell receptor beta chains drawn from one sample of a study of blood T cell repertoires in COVID-19. TCRdb's table, derived via immunoSEQ multiplex PCR, lists solely in-frame clones and lacks some. In the table there are a few hundred thousand clones, roughly 90% of which are singletons. The specimen sequenced was peripheral blood. Every receptor here comes from a woman aged 25 to 45 with COVID-19, enrolled during active disease. Each CDR3 is given with its conserved first and last residue. A D gene is named only where the DNA matches it firmly. The size field is filled for only some rows; it gives once, few, many or a size class.

D gene	clone size	V gene	J gene	CDR3 length	CDR3 protein	CDR3 DNA
TRBD1	-	TRBV29-1	TRBJ1-1	15	CSVETGATRGTEAFF	TGCAGCGTCGAGACAGGGGCAACTAGGGGCACTGAAGCTTTCTTT
-	-	TRBV7-8	TRBJ2-5	13	CASSPDRKETQYF	TGTGCCAGCAGCCCGGACAGAAAAGAGACCCAGTACTTC
-	-	TRBV4-1	TRBJ2-3	17	CASSQDRAGSRTDTQYF	TGCGCCAGCAGCCAAGATCGTGCAGGTAGTAGAACAGATACGCAGTATTTT
TRBD1	-	TRBV7-9	TRBJ2-7	16	CASSQERTGHTYEQYF	TGTGCCAGCAGCCAGGAGAGGACAGGGCATACCTACGAGCAGTACTTC
TRBD1	-	TRBV3-1/TRBV3-2	TRBJ1-1	16	CASSSRVGGGRTEAFF	TGTGCCAGCAGCTCTCGGGTAGGGGGCGGGCGCACTGAAGCTTTCTTT
-	-	TRBV6-2/TRBV6-3	TRBJ2-3	16	CASSTPSERATDTQYF	TGTGCCAGCAGTACACCCAGCGAGCGGGCCACAGATACGCAGTATTTT
TRBD1	-	TRBV5-1	TRBJ1-6	15	CASSWGDRDNSPLHF	TGCGCCAGCAGCTGGGGGGACAGGGACAATTCACCCCTCCACTTT
-	once	TRBV15	TRBJ2-7	14	CATSLPEDHYEQYF	TGTGCCACCAGCCTCCCGGAGGACCATTACGAGCAGTACTTC
-	-	TRBV12-5	TRBJ2-5	14	CASGGGGAVETQYF	TGTGCTAGTGGTGGCGGCGGGGCGGTGGAGACCCAGTACTTC
-	-	TRBV30	TRBJ1-2	14	CAWMKGTLFYGYTF	TGTGCCTGGATGAAGGGGACACTATTCTATGGCTACACCTTC
TRBD2	once	TRBV5-1	TRBJ2-3	15	CASSLTSGSTDTQYF	TGCGCCAGCAGCTTGACTAGCGGTAGCACAGATACGCAGTATTTT
-	-	TRBV5-1	TRBJ2-3	14	CASSLGLGSDTQYF	TGCGCCAGCAGCTTGGGACTAGGTTCAGATACGCAGTATTTT
TRBD2	-	TRBV25-1	TRBJ2-2	13	CASTGGYTGELFF	TGTGCCAGCACCGGGGGGTACACCGGGGAGCTGTTTTTT
-	-	TRBV7-6	TRBJ2-2	14	CASSLETSIGELFF	TGTGCCAGCAGCTTAGAAACTAGCATCGGGGAGCTGTTTTTT
-	-	TRBV27	TRBJ2-2	14	CASSLPQNTGELFF	TGTGCCAGCAGTTTACCCCAGAACACCGGGGAGCTGTTTTTT
-	-	TRBV19	TRBJ1-6	14	CASSWNRDNSPLHF	TGTGCCAGTAGTTGGAACAGGGATAATTCACCCCTCCACTTT
TRBD1	-	TRBV18	TRBJ2-7	15	CASSPSDRVVYEQYF	TGTGCCAGCTCACCCTCGGACAGGGTAGTCTACGAGCAGTACTTC
-	-	TRBV18	TRBJ1-2	13	CASCPQGIYGYTF	TGTGCCAGCTGCCCGCAGGGAATATATGGCTACACCTTC
-	-	TRBV10-3	TRBJ2-3	13	CAIKASRGDTQYF	TGTGCCATCAAAGCCTCGCGAGGAGATACGCAGTATTTT
TRBD2	-	TRBV3-1/TRBV3-2	TRBJ2-1	15	CASSPLAGGGDEQFF	TGTGCCAGCAGCCCACTAGCGGGGGGGGGCGATGAGCAGTTCTTC
TRBD1	-	TRBV7-8	TRBJ2-7	14	CASSSTGEPYEQYF	TGTGCCAGCAGTTCCACAGGGGAACCCTACGAGCAGTACTTC
-	-	TRBV27	TRBJ1-5	12	CASSFPGQPQHF	TGTGCCAGCAGTTTCCCGGGTCAGCCCCAGCATTTT
-	-	TRBV15	TRBJ2-2	14	CATSSAGYTGELFF	TGTGCCACCAGCAGCGCGGGGTACACCGGGGAGCTGTTTTTT
-	once	TRBV5-1	TRBJ2-1	17	CASSLPRANTPYNEQFF	TGCGCCAGCAGCCTGCCTCGAGCAAATACCCCTTACAATGAGCAGTTCTTC
-	-	TRBV4-1	TRBJ1-1	12	CASSQDRGEAFF	TGCGCCAGCAGCCAAGATCGAGGGGAAGCTTTCTTT
-	-	TRBV5-4	TRBJ1-1	12	CASSLAGNGAFF	TGTGCCAGCAGCTTGGCGGGGAACGGAGCTTTCTTT
-	few	TRBV24-1	TRBJ1-5	13	CAPWGGRSQPQHF	TGTGCCCCTTGGGGGGGCAGGAGTCAGCCCCAGCATTTT
-	-	TRBV5-4	TRBJ2-1	16	CASSLVTGIKINEQFF	TGTGCCAGCAGCTTGGTTACAGGGATTAAAATCAATGAGCAGTTCTTC
-	-	TRBV18	TRBJ2-2	17	CASSPSVLFTNTGELFF	TGTGCCAGCTCACCGTCGGTCCTTTTTACCAACACCGGGGAGCTGTTTTTT
-	-	TRBV5-1	TRBJ2-1	16	CASSAGIRGSYNEQFF	TGCGCCAGCAGCGCCGGGATCCGCGGCTCCTACAATGAGCAGTTCTTC
-	-	TRBV28	TRBJ1-5	12	CASSDGGQPQHF	TGTGCCAGCAGTGACGGAGGCCAGCCCCAGCATTTT
TRBD1	-	TRBV5-4	TRBJ2-7	14	CASSLRQGTYEQYF	TGTGCCAGCAGCTTGAGACAGGGGACCTACGAGCAGTACTTC
-	-	TRBV18	TRBJ1-5	13	CASSPGGTQPQHF	TGTGCCAGCTCACCAGGGGGGACTCAGCCCCAGCATTTT
TRBD2	-	TRBV7-9	TRBJ2-7	11	CASYNGREQYF	TGTGCCAGCTACAACGGGAGGGAGCAGTACTTC
TRBD1	-	TRBV6-6	TRBJ2-2	14	CATKDRVGTGELFF	TGTGCCACCAAGGACAGGGTAGGCACCGGGGAGCTGTTTTTT
TRBD1	-	TRBV19	TRBJ1-5	14	CASDLSGGKQPQHF	TGTGCCAGCGACTTATCAGGGGGTAAGCAGCCCCAGCATTTT
-	-	TRBV5-1	TRBJ2-7	14	CASSFWLGPYEQYF	TGCGCCAGCAGCTTTTGGCTGGGGCCCTACGAGCAGTACTTC
TRBD1	-	TRBV6-5	TRBJ1-2	15	CASSSLGQGNYGYTF	TGTGCCAGCAGTTCCCTGGGACAGGGAAACTATGGCTACACCTTC
TRBD1	-	TRBV6-5	TRBJ1-2	16	CASSYTQTTGGYGYTF	TGTGCCAGCAGTTACACACAAACGACAGGGGGCTATGGCTACACCTTC
TRBD1	-	TRBV5-6	TRBJ1-5	15	CASTLFGQGDQPQHF	TGTGCCAGCACCTTATTCGGACAGGGGGATCAGCCCCAGCATTTT
-	-	TRBV19	TRBJ1-5	14	CASNDRFEDQPQHF	TGTGCCAGTAACGACAGGTTCGAGGATCAGCCCCAGCATTTT
TRBD2	-	TRBV11-2	TRBJ2-4	17	CASSLAGGARAKNIQYF	TGTGCCAGCAGCTTAGCCGGGGGGGCGAGAGCCAAAAACATTCAGTACTTC
-	-	TRBV29-1	TRBJ1-4	12	CSVETPHGRTFF	TGCAGCGTTGAAACCCCCCACGGGAGGACGTTTTTT
-	-	TRBV6-5	TRBJ1-6	10	CPIQVAPLHF	TGTCCCATTCAGGTGGCACCCCTCCACTTT
-	-	TRBV27	TRBJ2-2	14	CASSLSEGTGELFF	TGTGCCAGCAGTTTATCGGAGGGGACCGGGGAGCTGTTTTTT
TRBD1	-	TRBV2	TRBJ1-2	15	CAGLRDSLFNYGYTF	TGTGCCGGGCTCCGGGACAGCCTTTTTAACTATGGCTACACCTTC
TRBD1	once	TRBV2	TRBJ2-7	15	CATTVGPGQTYEQYF	TGTGCCACCACCGTTGGGCCGGGACAGACATACGAGCAGTACTTC
-	-	TRBV11-2	TRBJ2-7	12	CASSLPAYEQYF	TGTGCCAGCAGCTTACCCGCCTACGAGCAGTACTTC
-	-	TRBV18	TRBJ1-4	15	CASSPSRGRSEKLFF	TGTGCCAGCTCCCCCTCCCGAGGTCGTAGTGAAAAACTGTTTTTT
TRBD1	-	TRBV19	TRBJ1-5	18	CASTGGYRGRGSNQPQHF	TGTGCCAGTACCGGTGGCTACAGGGGACGGGGGAGCAATCAGCCCCAGCATTTT